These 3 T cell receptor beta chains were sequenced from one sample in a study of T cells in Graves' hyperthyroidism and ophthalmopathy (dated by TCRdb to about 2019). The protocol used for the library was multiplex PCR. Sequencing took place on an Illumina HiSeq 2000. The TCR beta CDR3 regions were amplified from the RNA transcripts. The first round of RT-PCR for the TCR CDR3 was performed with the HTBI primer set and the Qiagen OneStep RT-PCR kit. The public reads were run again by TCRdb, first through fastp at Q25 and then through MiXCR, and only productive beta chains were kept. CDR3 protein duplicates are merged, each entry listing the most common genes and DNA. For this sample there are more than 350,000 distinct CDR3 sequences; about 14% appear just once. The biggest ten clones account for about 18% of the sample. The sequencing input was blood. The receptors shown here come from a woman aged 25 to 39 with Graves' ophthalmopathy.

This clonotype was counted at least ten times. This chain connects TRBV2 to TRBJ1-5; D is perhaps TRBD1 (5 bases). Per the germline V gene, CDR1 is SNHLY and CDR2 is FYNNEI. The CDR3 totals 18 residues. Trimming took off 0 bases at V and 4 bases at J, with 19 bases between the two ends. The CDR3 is CASSEALTGMGYNQPQHF. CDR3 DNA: TGTGCCAGCAGTGAAGCGCTTACAGGTATGGGATATAATCAGCCCCAGCATTTT.

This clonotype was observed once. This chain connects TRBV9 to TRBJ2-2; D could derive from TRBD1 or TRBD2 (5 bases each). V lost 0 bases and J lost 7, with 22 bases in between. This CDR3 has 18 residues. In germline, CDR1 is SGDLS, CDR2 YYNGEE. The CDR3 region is CASSVDGARRLSNGELFF. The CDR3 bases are TGTGCCAGCAGCGTAGACGGGGCACGTCGGTTAAGCAACGGGGAGCTGTTTTTT.

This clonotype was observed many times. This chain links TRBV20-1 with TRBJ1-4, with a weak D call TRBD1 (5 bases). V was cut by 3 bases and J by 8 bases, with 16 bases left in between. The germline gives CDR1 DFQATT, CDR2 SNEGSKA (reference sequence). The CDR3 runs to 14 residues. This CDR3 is CSARNQGPGEKLFF. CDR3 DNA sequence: TGCAGTGCTAGGAATCAGGGCCCAGGAGAAAAACTGTTTTTT.